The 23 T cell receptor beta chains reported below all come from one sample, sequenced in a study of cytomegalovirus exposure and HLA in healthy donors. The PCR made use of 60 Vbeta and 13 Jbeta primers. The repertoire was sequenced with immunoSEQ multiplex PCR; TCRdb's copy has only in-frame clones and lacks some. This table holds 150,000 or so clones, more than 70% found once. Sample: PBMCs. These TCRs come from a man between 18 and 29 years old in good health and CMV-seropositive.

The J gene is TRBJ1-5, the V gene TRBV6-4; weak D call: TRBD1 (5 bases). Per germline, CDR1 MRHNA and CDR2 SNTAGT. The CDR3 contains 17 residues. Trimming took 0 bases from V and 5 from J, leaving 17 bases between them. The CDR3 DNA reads TGTGCCAGCAGTGACTCACCGTCCTGTTGGGGGGATCAGCCCCAGCATTTT. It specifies CASSDSPSCWGDQPQHF.

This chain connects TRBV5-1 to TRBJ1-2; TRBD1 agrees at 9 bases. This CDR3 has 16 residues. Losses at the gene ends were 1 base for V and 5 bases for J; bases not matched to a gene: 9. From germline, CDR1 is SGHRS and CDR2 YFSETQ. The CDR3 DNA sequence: TGCGCCAGCAGCTTGACCGGACAGGGGAGGGGGTATGGCTACACCTTC. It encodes CASSLTGQGRGYGYTF.

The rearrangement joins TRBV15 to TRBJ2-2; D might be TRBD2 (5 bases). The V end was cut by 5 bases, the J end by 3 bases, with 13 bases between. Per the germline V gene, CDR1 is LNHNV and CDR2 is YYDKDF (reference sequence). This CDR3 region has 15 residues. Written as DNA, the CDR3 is TGTGCCACCAGCCTCGACACGGACTACACCGGGGAGCTGTTTTTT. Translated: CATSLDTDYTGELFF. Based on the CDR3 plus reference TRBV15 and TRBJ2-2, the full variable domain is DAMVIQNPRYQVTQFGKPVTLSCSQTLNHNVMYWYQQKSSQAPKLLFHYYDKDFNNEADTPDNFQSRRPNTSFCFLDIRSPGLGDTAMYLCATSLDTDYTGELFFGEGSRLTVL.

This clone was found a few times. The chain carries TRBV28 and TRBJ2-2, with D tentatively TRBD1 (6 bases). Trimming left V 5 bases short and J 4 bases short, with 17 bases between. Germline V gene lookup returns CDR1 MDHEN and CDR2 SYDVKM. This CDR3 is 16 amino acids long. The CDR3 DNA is TGTGCCAGCAGTCACCCCTCGACAGGAGTCACCGGGGAGCTGTTTTTT. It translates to CASSHPSTGVTGELFF. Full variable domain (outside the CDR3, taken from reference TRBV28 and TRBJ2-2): DVKVTQSSRYLVKRTGEKVFLECVQDMDHENMFWYRQDPGLGLRLIYFSYDVKMKEKGDIPEGYSVSREKKERFSLILESASTNQTSMYLCASSHPSTGVTGELFFGEGSRLTVL.

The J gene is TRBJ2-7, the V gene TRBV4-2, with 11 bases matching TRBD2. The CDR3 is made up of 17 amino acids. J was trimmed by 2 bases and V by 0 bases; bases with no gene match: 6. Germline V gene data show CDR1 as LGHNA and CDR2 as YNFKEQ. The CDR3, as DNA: TGTGCCAGCAGCCAAGAACCCGGGACTAGCGGTACCTACGAGCAGTACTTC. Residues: CASSQEPGTSGTYEQYF.

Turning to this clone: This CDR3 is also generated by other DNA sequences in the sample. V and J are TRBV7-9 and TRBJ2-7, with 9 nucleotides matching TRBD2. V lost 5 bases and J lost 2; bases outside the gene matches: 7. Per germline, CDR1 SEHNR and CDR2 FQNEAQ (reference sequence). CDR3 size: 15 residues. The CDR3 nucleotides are TGTGCCAGCAGCCTAGTTAGCGGGAGTCCCTACGAGCAGTACTTC. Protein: CASSLVSGSPYEQYF.

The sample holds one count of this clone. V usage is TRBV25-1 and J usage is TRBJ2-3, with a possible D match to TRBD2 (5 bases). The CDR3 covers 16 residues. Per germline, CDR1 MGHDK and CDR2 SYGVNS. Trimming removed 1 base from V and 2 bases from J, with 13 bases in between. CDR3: CASSELRAEATDTQYF. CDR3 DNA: TGTGCCAGCAGTGAATTGCGAGCGGAGGCCACAGATACGCAGTATTTT.

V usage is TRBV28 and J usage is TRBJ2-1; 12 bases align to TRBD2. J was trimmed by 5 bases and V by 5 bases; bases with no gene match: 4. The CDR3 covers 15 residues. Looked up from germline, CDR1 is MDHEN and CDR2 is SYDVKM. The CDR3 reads CASSPWTSGNNEQFF. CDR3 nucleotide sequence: TGTGCCAGCAGTCCGTGGACTAGCGGGAACAATGAGCAGTTCTTC.

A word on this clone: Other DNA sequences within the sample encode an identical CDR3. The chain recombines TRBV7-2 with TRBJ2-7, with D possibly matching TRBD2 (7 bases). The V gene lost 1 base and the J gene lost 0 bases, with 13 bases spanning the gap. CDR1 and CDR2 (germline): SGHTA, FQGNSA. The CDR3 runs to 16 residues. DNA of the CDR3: TGTGCCAGCAGCTTAGTGGGGGGGCGAACCTCCTACGAGCAGTACTTC. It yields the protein CASSLVGGRTSYEQYF.

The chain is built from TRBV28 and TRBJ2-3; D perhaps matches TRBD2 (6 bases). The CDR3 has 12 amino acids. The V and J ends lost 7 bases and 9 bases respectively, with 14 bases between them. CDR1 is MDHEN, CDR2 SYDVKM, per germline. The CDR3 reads CASTRRAGTQYF. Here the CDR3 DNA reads TGTGCCAGCACCAGGAGGGCCGGGACGCAGTATTTT.

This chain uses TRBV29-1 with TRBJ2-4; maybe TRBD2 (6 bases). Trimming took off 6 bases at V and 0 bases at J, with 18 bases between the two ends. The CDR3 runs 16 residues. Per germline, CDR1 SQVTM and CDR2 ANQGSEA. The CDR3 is CSVRRAGREAKNIQYF. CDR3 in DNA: TGCAGCGTCCGACGGGCGGGACGAGAAGCCAAAAACATTCAGTACTTC.

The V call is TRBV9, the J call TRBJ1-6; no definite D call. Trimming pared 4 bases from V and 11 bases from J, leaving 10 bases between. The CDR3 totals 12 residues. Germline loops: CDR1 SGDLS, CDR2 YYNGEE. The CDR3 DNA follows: TGTGCCAGCAGCCTGGGCCTCCCACCCCTCCACTTT. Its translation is CASSLGLPPLHF. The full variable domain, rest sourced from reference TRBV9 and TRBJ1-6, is DSGVTQTPKHLITATGQRVTLRCSPRSGDLSVYWYQQSLDQGLQFLIQYYNGEERAKGNILERFSAQQFPDLHSELNLSSLELGDSALYFCASSLGLPPLHFGNGTRLTVT.

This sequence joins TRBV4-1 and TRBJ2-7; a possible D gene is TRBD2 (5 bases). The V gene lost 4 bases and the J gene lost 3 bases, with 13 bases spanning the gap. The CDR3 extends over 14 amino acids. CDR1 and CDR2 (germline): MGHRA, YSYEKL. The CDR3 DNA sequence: TGCGCCAGCAGCCCTAAAAACAGCGGCTACGAGCAGTACTTC. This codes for CASSPKNSGYEQYF.

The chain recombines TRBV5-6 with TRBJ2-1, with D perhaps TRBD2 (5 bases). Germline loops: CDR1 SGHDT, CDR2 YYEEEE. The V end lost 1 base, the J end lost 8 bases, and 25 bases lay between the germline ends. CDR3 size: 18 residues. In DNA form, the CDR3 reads TGTGCCAGCAGCTTGACAGTTGGTAGCGCGAACGAGGCCGATGAGCAGTTCTTC. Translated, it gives CASSLTVGSANEADEQFF.

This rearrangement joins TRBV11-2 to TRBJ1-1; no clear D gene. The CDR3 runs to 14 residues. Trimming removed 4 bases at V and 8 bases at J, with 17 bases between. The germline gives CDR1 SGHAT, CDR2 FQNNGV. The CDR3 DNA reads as TGTGCCAGCAGCTCCATAAAAGAGGATCGGGAAGCTTTCTTT. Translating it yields CASSSIKEDREAFF.

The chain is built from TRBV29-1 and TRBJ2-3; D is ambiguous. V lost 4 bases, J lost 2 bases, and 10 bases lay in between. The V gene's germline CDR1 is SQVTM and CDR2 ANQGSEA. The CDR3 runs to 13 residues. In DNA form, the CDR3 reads TGCAGCGTTGGACGGGTCCTCACAGATACGCAGTATTTT. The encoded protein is CSVGRVLTDTQYF.

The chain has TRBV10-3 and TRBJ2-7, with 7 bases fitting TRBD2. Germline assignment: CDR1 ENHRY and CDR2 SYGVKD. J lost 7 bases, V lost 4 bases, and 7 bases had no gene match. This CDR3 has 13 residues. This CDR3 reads CAISGSGGGEQYF. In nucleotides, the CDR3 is TGTGCCATCAGTGGTTCGGGAGGAGGTGAGCAGTACTTC.

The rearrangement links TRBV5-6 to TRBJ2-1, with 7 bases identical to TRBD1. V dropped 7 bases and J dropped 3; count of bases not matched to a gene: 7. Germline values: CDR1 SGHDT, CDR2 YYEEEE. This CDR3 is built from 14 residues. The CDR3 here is CASARTGRYNEQFF. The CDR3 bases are TGTGCCAGCGCCCGGACAGGACGCTACAATGAGCAGTTCTTC.

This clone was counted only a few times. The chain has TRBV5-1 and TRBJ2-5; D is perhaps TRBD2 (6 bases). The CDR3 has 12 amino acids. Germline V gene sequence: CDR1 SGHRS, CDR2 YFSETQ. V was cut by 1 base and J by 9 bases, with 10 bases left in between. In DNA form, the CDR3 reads TGCGCCAGCAGCTTGTCCCGGGACTCCCAGTACTTC. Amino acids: CASSLSRDSQYF.

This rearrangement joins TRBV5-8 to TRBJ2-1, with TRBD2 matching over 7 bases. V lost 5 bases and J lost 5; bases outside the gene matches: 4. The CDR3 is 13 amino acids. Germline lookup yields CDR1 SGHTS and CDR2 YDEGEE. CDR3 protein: CASSWGGNNEQFF. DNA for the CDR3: TGTGCCAGCAGTTGGGGGGGTAACAATGAGCAGTTCTTC.

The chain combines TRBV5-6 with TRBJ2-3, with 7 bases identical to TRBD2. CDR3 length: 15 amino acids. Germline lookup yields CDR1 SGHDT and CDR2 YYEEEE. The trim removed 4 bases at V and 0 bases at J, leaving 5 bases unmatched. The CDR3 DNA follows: TGTGCCAGCAGCCGGCTAGCGGACAGCACAGATACGCAGTATTTT. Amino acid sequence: CASSRLADSTDTQYF.

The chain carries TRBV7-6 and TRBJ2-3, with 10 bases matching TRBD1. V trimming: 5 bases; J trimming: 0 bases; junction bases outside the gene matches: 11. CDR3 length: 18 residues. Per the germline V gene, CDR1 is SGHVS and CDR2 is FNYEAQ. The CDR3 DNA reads TGTGCCAGCAGCCCAATCGTCCGGACAGGGGGAAGCACAGATACGCAGTATTTT. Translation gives CASSPIVRTGGSTDTQYF.

CDR3 coding DNA: TGTGCCAGCAGGAGGACAGTGGGGACCCAGTACTTC. This codes for CASRRTVGTQYF. This sequence joins TRBV2 and TRBJ2-5; TRBD1 is a possible D gene (6 bases). This CDR3 has 12 residues. V was cut by 6 bases and J by 7 bases, with 12 bases left in between. Germline CDR1 reads SNHLY; CDR2 reads FYNNEI. The full variable domain, with the rest looked up from reference TRBV2 and TRBJ2-5, is EPEVTQTPSHQVTQMGQEVILRCVPISNHLYFYWYRQILGQKVEFLVSFYNNEISEKSEIFDDQFSVERPDGSNFTLKIRSTKLEDSAMYFCASRRTVGTQYFGPGTRLLVL.